This T cell receptor (beta chain) emerged from a study of T cells after posttransplantation cyclophosphamide. General observations from the study: TRB overlap between skin or GI tissue T cells and blood was limited. Recipient CMV seropositivity and CMV reactivation strongly tracked TRB clonality. Donor-recipient repertoire similarity was low at 1-2 months, rising over year one.

Cyclophosphamide on days +3 and +4 followed busulfan-fludarabine conditioning and a marrow graft. Of note for this clone: The antigen is undetermined.

V was shortened by 2 bases and J by 5 bases, with 9 bases between the two germline ends. CDR1 and CDR2 (germline): MNHEY, SMNVEV (reference sequence). The CDR3 is 13 residues long. The table came from immunoSEQ multiplex PCR; TCRdb's copy has only in-frame clones and leaves some out. Of 10,000 or so clones in the sample, approximately 86% were seen once. This specimen consisted of PBMCs, obtained about 2,000 days after allogeneic stem cell transplant with posttransplant cyclophosphamide. The chain carries TRBV27 and TRBJ1-1, with D perhaps matching TRBD1 (5 bases). This receptor was identified in a female patient aged 50-60 years who received an allogeneic stem cell transplant from a related donor, was CMV-positive, and had no GVHD. The graft donor may be the source of some T cells. CDR3 nucleotide sequence: TGTGCCAGCAGTTTAAGGACAAGTACTGAAGCTTTCTTT. This sequence encodes CASSLRTSTEAFF.